This TCR beta chain was captured by sequencing in a study of graft-versus-host responses after intestinal transplantation. Clones were sequenced by immunoSEQ multiplex PCR, and TCRdb holds only the in-frame ones, with some missing. This table has approximately 21,000 clones, about 60% appearing once. The CDR3 covers 15 residues. V was clipped by 8 bases and J by 0 bases, with 14 bases between them. CDR1 is MRHNA and CDR2 is SNTAGT in the germline V gene. This sequence originates from a human patient who received an intestinal transplant. The source was alloreactive CD4+ T cells from a mixed lymphocyte reaction culture, collected before intestinal transplant. As to subset: CFSE-low proliferating T cells sorted from roughly six-day pre-transplant mixed lymphocyte reaction (GvH or HvG direction). The gene calls are TRBV6-4 and TRBJ2-1; D is perhaps TRBD1 (6 bases). The CDR3 nucleotides are TGTGCCAGCTCCCAAGGGACAAGCTCCTACAATGAGCAGTTCTTC. This gives the protein CASSQGTSSYNEQFF.